The 27 T cell receptor beta chains reported below all come from one sample, sequenced in a study of cytomegalovirus exposure and HLA in healthy donors. PCR primers comprised 60 Vbeta and 13 Jbeta primers. Data came from immunoSEQ multiplex PCR; TCRdb stores just in-frame clones and leaves some out. This repertoire includes over 100,000 clones. Source material: PBMCs. These receptors were taken from a man younger than 40 in good health and CMV-seronegative.

The V call is TRBV7-2, the J call TRBJ1-2; D remains unclear. V dropped 5 bases and J dropped 4 bases, with 8 bases sitting between them. The CDR3 loop spans 12 amino acids. Germline V gene lookup returns CDR1 SGHTA and CDR2 FQGNSA. Here the CDR3 reads CASSATVYGYTF. CDR3 bases: TGTGCCAGCAGCGCAACAGTCTATGGCTACACCTTC.

The chain links TRBV7-2 to TRBJ2-1, with 11 positions matching TRBD2. The V segment lost 3 bases and the J segment 5 bases; nucleotides outside the gene matches: 9. CDR3 length: 17 residues. Germline-derived CDR1 and CDR2 are SGHTA and FQGNSA. Here the CDR3 DNA reads TGTGCCAGCAGCTTCCAATGGGGACTAGCGGCCCACAATGAGCAGTTCTTC. Translated: CASSFQWGLAAHNEQFF. The whole variable domain, filled in from reference TRBV7-2 and TRBJ2-1, reads GAGVSQSPSNKVTEKGKDVELRCDPISGHTALYWYRQSLGQGLEFLIYFQGNSAPDKSGLPSDRFSAERTGGSVSTLTIQRTQQEDSAVYLCASSFQWGLAAHNEQFFGPGTRLTVL.

The genes are TRBV7-2 and TRBJ1-5; 8 bases map to TRBD1. V was clipped by 2 bases and J by 4 bases; unmatched bases: 1. There are 14 residues in the CDR3. Germline V lookup: CDR1 SGHTA, CDR2 FQGNSA. CDR3 DNA: TGTGCCAGCAGCTTAAGACAGGGGAATCAGCCCCAGCATTTT. Amino acid sequence: CASSLRQGNQPQHF.

The V call is TRBV2, the J call TRBJ2-3, with D maybe TRBD2 (5 bases). The V gene lost 7 bases and the J gene lost 4 bases, with 12 bases spanning the gap. This CDR3 region has 13 residues. Per germline, CDR1 SNHLY and CDR2 FYNNEI. CDR3 protein: CASTRVGADTQYF. The CDR3 nucleotides read TGTGCCAGCACCCGAGTCGGGGCAGATACGCAGTATTTT.

The rearrangement joins TRBV18 to TRBJ1-1; weak D call: TRBD1 (6 bases). Germline values: CDR1 KGHSH, CDR2 LQKENI. The V end was cut by 5 bases, the J end by 3 bases, with 19 bases between. The CDR3 has 16 amino acids. The CDR3 DNA sequence: TGTGCCAGCTCAACCGATGGACAGAAGATTGACACTGAAGCTTTCTTT. This sequence encodes CASSTDGQKIDTEAFF.

The genes are TRBV18 and TRBJ1-3, with a weak D call TRBD1 (5 bases). Trimming left V 4 bases short and J 3 bases short, with 19 bases between. The germline CDR1 and CDR2 sequences are KGHSH and LQKENI. This CDR3 spans 17 amino acids. CDR3 sequence reads: CASSQSSPQASGNTIYF. CDR3 in DNA: TGTGCCAGCTCACAGTCATCCCCACAGGCCAGTGGAAACACCATATATTTT.

J is TRBJ2-5 and V is TRBV5-1, with D possibly being TRBD2 (6 bases). The CDR3 sequence is 14 residues long. V dropped 1 base and J dropped 2 bases, with 9 bases sitting between them. Per the germline V gene, CDR1 is SGHRS and CDR2 is YFSETQ. The CDR3 coding sequence is TGCGCCAGCAGCTTGATGAGCGGGCAAGAGACCCAGTACTTC. This translates into CASSLMSGQETQYF.

This chain uses TRBV4-2 with TRBJ2-4; maybe TRBD2 (5 bases). The V end lost 0 bases, the J end lost 0 bases, and 12 bases lay between the germline ends. Looked up from germline, CDR1 is LGHNA and CDR2 is YNFKEQ. This CDR3 contains 17 residues. CDR3 nucleotide sequence: TGTGCCAGCAGCCAAGAACAGACTACTATAGCCAAAAACATTCAGTACTTC. Translating it yields CASSQEQTTIAKNIQYF.

This chain joins TRBV7-9 and TRBJ2-5; 9 bases map to TRBD1. TRBJ2-7 explains the end of the DNA better; the J call may be wrong. The CDR3 runs 15 residues. CDR1 and CDR2 from the germline V gene are SEHNR and FQNEAQ (reference sequence). The CDR3 DNA sequence: TGTGCCAGCAGCTCGACAGGGGGGGACTCCTACGAGCAGTACTTC. Its translation is CASSSTGGDSYEQYF.

The V gene is TRBV2, the J gene TRBJ1-5, with 10 bases lining up with TRBD1. J lost 6 bases, V lost 8 bases, and 10 bases had no gene match. CDR1 is SNHLY, CDR2 FYNNEI, per germline. The CDR3 totals 15 residues. DNA of the CDR3: TGTGCCAGCGCCCGATTGGACAGGGGGTCTCAGCCCCAGCATTTT. As protein: CASARLDRGSQPQHF.

The chain links TRBV6-5 to TRBJ1-2, with 7 bases identical to TRBD1. V gave up 0 bases and J gave up 0 bases; unmatched junction bases: 4. The CDR3 contains 16 residues. CDR1 is MNHEY, CDR2 SVGAGI, per germline. The CDR3 region is CASSYSWTGANYGYTF. CDR3 nucleotide sequence: TGTGCCAGCAGTTACTCGTGGACAGGAGCTAACTATGGCTACACCTTC.

The chain is built from TRBV30 and TRBJ2-5; 8 positions agree with TRBD1. The V segment lost 5 bases and the J segment 10 bases; nucleotides outside the gene matches: 12. This CDR3 region has 13 residues. CDR1 is GTSNPN, CDR2 SVGIG, per germline (reference sequence). The CDR3 protein is CAWGGQAPGSQYF. CDR3 DNA sequence: TGTGCCTGGGGGGGACAGGCGCCCGGGAGCCAGTACTTC.

V and J are TRBV6-9 and TRBJ1-2, with D unclear. Germline CDR1 is MNHGY and CDR2 is SVAAGI. The CDR3 covers 14 residues. The ends were cut back, 0 bases at V and 5 bases at J, with 10 bases in the middle. CDR3 amino acids: CASSYSAPGYGYTF. CDR3 nucleotides: TGTGCCAGCAGTTATTCAGCCCCGGGGTATGGCTACACCTTC.

This sequence joins TRBV5-1 and TRBJ2-1; 9 bases map to TRBD2. There are 17 residues in the CDR3. Trimming removed 0 bases from V and 0 bases from J; junction bases left unmatched: 4. The germline V gene encodes CDR1 SGHRS and CDR2 YFSETQ. DNA for the CDR3: TGCGCCAGCAGCTTGGCGGCGGGGGGGGTCTCCTACAATGAGCAGTTCTTC. It codes for CASSLAAGGVSYNEQFF.

The J gene is TRBJ1-2, the V gene TRBV28; 9 bases agree with TRBD1. The V gene end was trimmed by 10 bases and the J gene end by 7 bases; junction bases not matched to a gene: 10. Per germline, CDR1 MDHEN and CDR2 SYDVKM. The CDR3 is 13 residues long. The CDR3 loop is CAISRDRVFGYTF. The CDR3 nucleotides are TGTGCCATCTCCCGGGACAGGGTCTTTGGCTACACCTTC.

This chain uses TRBV6-1 with TRBJ2-1; 10 nucleotides agree with TRBD2. CDR1 and CDR2 (germline): MNHNS, SASEGT. The CDR3 extends over 17 amino acids. With V trimmed by 2 bases and J by 0 bases, 4 bases remained unmatched. The CDR3 protein is CASSEQLAGSSYNEQFF. CDR3 DNA sequence: TGTGCCAGCAGTGAACAACTAGCGGGGAGCTCCTACAATGAGCAGTTCTTC.

The V call is TRBV19, the J call TRBJ2-2; D is uncertain. The V and J ends lost 5 bases and 9 bases respectively, with 7 bases between them. Germline CDR1 reads LNHDA; CDR2 reads SQIVND (reference sequence). CDR3 length equals 11 residues. CDR3 DNA: TGTGCCAGTAGTTTCTCCCGGGAGCTGTTTTTT. Translation gives CASSFSRELFF.

The chain combines TRBV7-9 with TRBJ2-5; 14 nucleotides agree with TRBD2. V lost 5 bases, J lost 5 bases, and 4 bases stayed unmatched. The CDR3 covers 15 residues. Germline assignment: CDR1 SEHNR and CDR2 FQNEAQ (reference sequence). The CDR3, as DNA: TGTGCCAGCAGCACGGGACTAGCGGGGGCGGAGACCCAGTACTTC. Translating it yields CASSTGLAGAETQYF.

This chain connects TRBV5-5 to TRBJ1-4; D not resolved. Looked up from germline, CDR1 is SGHKS and CDR2 is YYEKEE (reference sequence). The V end lost 4 bases, the J end lost 7 bases, and 11 bases lay between the germline ends. The CDR3 is 13 residues long. In DNA, the CDR3 is TGTGCCAGCAGCCCGAGGATGGGTGAAAAACTGTTTTTT. Encoded protein: CASSPRMGEKLFF.

The V call is TRBV7-2, the J call TRBJ1-2; TRBD1 matches 8 bases. Per germline, CDR1 SGHTA and CDR2 FQGNSA. V dropped 6 bases and J dropped 4; count of bases not matched to a gene: 4. The CDR3 spans 13 residues. CDR3 amino acids: CASSQQGVYGYTF. DNA for the CDR3: TGTGCCAGCAGTCAACAGGGGGTCTATGGCTACACCTTC.

This CDR3 reads CASQRGDSYEQYF. Here the CDR3 DNA reads TGTGCCAGCCAGCGGGGGGATTCCTACGAGCAGTACTTC. The V gene is TRBV6-6, the J gene TRBJ2-5; 9 nucleotides agree with TRBD2. Gene TRBJ2-7 matches the end of the DNA better, so the J call may be wrong. Germline V gives CDR1 MNHNY, CDR2 SVGAGI (reference sequence). CDR3 length: 13 amino acids.

V and J are TRBV27 and TRBJ2-1; tentative D call: TRBD2 (5 bases). V shed 0 bases and J shed 1 base, with 7 bases lying between them. CDR3 length: 15 residues. Germline assignment: CDR1 MNHEY and CDR2 SMNVEV (reference sequence). The CDR3 here is CASSLSPGSYNEQFF. Here the CDR3 DNA reads TGTGCCAGCAGTTTATCCCCGGGATCCTACAATGAGCAGTTCTTC.

The chain links TRBV6-1 to TRBJ2-7; 10 bases map to TRBD1. The CDR3 spans 18 residues. Germline lookup yields CDR1 MNHNS and CDR2 SASEGT. Trimming took 1 base from V and 3 from J; bases not matched to a gene: 12. The CDR3 coding sequence is TGTGCCAGCAGTGAAGGGCCGTTAGGGACAGGGGTTGTCTACGAGCAGTACTTC. Amino acid sequence: CASSEGPLGTGVVYEQYF.

V is TRBV7-2 and J is TRBJ1-2, with 9 bases fitting TRBD1. CDR3 length: 16 amino acids. V shed 0 bases, J shed 6 bases, and the junction held 8 bases outside the gene matches. Germline-derived CDR1 and CDR2 are SGHTA and FQGNSA. The DNA for the CDR3 is TGTGCCAGCAGCTTAGCCCAAGGACAGGGGTGGAATGGCTACACCTTC. As protein: CASSLAQGQGWNGYTF.

The chain couples TRBV13 to TRBJ2-5; maybe TRBD1 (5 bases). Germline values: CDR1 PRHDT, CDR2 FYEKMQ (reference sequence). V was clipped by 8 bases and J by 1 base, with 11 bases between them. CDR3 length: 13 amino acids. Here the CDR3 reads CASGKGSQETQYF. The CDR3 DNA follows: TGTGCCAGCGGCAAGGGGTCCCAAGAGACCCAGTACTTC.

The CDR3: CASSEPGWRDRGHEEGEQFF. Written as DNA, the CDR3 is TGTGCCAGCAGTGAACCAGGGTGGAGAGACAGGGGGCATGAAGAGGGGGAGCAGTTCTTC. The chain employs TRBV2 and TRBJ2-1, with 10 bases lining up with TRBD1. The trim removed 2 bases at V and 10 bases at J, leaving 23 bases unmatched. CDR1 and CDR2 from the germline V gene are SNHLY and FYNNEI. The CDR3 length is 20 residues.

The rearrangement links TRBV5-6 to TRBJ2-5; 8 bases map to TRBD1. The DNA end is a closer match to TRBJ2-7, so the J assignment may be wrong. The CDR3 runs to 16 residues. Germline V gives CDR1 SGHDT, CDR2 YYEEEE. CDR3: CASSLDLGQATYEQYF. In DNA, the CDR3 is TGTGCCAGCAGCTTGGACTTGGGACAGGCAACCTACGAGCAGTACTTC.